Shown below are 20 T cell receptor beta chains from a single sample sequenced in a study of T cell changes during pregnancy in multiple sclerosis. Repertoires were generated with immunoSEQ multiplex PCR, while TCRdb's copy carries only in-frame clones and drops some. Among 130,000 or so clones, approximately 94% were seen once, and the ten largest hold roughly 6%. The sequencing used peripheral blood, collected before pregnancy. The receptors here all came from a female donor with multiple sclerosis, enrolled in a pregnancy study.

Here the CDR3 reads CASKSTGLLYNEQFF. DNA of the CDR3: TGTGCCAGCAAATCAACGGGACTACTCTACAATGAGCAGTTCTTC. The chain employs TRBV27 and TRBJ2-1, with 7 bases lining up with TRBD2. The CDR3 spans 15 residues. Per the germline V gene, CDR1 is MNHEY and CDR2 is SMNVEV (reference sequence). Trimming cost V 7 bases and J 3 bases; bases outside gene matches: 9.

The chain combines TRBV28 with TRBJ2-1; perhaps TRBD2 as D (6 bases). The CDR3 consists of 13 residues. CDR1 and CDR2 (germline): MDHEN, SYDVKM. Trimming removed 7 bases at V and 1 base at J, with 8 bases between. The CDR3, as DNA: TGTGCCAGCACGGCGGGATCCTACAATGAGCAGTTCTTC. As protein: CASTAGSYNEQFF.

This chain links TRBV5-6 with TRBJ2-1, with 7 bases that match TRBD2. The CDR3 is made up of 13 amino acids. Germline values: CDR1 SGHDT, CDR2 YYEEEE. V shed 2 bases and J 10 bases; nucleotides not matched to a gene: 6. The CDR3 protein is CASSFASGGEQFF. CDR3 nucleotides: TGTGCCAGCAGCTTTGCTAGCGGCGGAGAGCAGTTCTTC.

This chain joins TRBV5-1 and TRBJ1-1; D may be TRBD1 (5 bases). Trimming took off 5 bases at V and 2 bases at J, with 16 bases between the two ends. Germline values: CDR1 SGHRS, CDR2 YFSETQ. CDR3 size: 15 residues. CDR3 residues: CASRGGTTSNTEAFF. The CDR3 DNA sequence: TGCGCCAGCAGGGGGGGTACCACGTCAAACACTGAAGCTTTCTTT.

The CDR3 is CASSQDSESFSYEQYF. In DNA form, the CDR3 reads TGCGCCAGCAGCCAAGACTCTGAGTCCTTCTCCTACGAGCAGTACTTC. The gene calls are TRBV4-1 and TRBJ2-7, with no clear D. The CDR3 has 16 amino acids. In germline, CDR1 is MGHRA, CDR2 YSYEKL. The V and J ends lost 0 bases and 0 bases respectively, with 12 bases between them.

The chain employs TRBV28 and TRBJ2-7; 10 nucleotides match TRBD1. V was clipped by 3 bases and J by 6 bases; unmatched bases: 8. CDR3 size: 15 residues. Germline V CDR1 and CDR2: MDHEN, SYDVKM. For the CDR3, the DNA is TGTGCCAGCAGTTTCCCCCGGACAGGGGGAGGCGAGCAGTACTTC. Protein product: CASSFPRTGGGEQYF.

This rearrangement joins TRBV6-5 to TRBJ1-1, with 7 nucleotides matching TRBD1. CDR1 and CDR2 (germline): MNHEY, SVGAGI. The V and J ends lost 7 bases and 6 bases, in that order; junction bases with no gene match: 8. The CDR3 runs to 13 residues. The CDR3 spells CASTAGGKAEAFF. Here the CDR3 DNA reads TGTGCCAGCACCGCAGGGGGGAAGGCTGAAGCTTTCTTT.

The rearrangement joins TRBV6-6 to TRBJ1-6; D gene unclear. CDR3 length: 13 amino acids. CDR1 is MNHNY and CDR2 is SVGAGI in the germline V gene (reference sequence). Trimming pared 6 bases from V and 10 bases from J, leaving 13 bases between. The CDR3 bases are TGTGCCAGCAGCCCTCCACCGGGATCACCCCTCCACTTT. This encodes CASSPPPGSPLHF.

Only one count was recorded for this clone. The CDR3 DNA reads as TGTGCCAGCAGTTTAGATTATGGAGTTTATGGCTACACCTTC. It is translated as CASSLDYGVYGYTF. The rearrangement joins TRBV28 to TRBJ1-2; D uncertain. The length of the CDR3 is 14 residues. The germline V gene has CDR1 MDHEN and CDR2 SYDVKM. V was clipped by 2 bases and J by 5 bases, with 12 bases between them.

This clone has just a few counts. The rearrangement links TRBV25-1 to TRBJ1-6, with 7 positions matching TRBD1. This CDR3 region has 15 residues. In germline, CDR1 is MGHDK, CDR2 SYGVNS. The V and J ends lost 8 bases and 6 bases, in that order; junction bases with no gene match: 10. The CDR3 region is CASGEQGPGNSPLHF. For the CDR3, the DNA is TGTGCCAGCGGAGAACAGGGGCCGGGTAATTCACCCCTCCACTTT.

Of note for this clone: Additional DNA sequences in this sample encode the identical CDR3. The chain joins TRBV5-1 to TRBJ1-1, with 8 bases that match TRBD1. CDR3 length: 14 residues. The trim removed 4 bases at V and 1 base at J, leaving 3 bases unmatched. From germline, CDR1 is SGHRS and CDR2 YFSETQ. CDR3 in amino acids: CASSPTGENTEAFF. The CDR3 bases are TGCGCCAGCAGCCCGACAGGGGAGAACACTGAAGCTTTCTTT. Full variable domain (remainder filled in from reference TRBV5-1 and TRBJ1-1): KAGVTQTPRYLIKTRGQQVTLSCSPISGHRSVSWYQQTPGQGLQFLFEYFSETQRNKGNFPGRFSGRQFSNSRSEMNVSTLELGDSALYLCASSPTGENTEAFFGQGTRLTVV.

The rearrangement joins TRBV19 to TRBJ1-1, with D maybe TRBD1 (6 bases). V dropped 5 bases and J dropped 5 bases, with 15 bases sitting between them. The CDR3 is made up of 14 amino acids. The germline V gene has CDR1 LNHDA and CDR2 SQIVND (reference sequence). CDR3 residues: CASSVQGSWTEAFF. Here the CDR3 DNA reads TGTGCCAGTAGTGTACAGGGTTCCTGGACTGAAGCTTTCTTT.

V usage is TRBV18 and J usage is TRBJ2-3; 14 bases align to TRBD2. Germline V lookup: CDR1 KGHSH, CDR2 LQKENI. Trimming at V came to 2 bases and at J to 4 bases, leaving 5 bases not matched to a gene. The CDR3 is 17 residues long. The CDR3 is CASSPKGLAGVPDTQYF. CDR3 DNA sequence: TGTGCCAGCTCACCAAAGGGACTAGCGGGAGTCCCAGATACGCAGTATTTT.

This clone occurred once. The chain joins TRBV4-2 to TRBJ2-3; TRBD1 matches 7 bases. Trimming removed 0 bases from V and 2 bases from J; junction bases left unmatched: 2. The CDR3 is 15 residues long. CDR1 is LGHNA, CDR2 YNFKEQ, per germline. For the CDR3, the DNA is TGTGCCAGCAGCCAAGAGGACAGGAACACAGATACGCAGTATTTT. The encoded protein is CASSQEDRNTDTQYF.

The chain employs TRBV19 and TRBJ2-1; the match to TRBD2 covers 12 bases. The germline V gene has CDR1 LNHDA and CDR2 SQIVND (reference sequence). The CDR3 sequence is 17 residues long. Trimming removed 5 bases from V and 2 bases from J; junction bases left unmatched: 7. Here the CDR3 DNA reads TGTGCCAGTAGTTTACCTAGCGGGAGGGGGACCTACAATGAGCAGTTCTTC. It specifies CASSLPSGRGTYNEQFF.

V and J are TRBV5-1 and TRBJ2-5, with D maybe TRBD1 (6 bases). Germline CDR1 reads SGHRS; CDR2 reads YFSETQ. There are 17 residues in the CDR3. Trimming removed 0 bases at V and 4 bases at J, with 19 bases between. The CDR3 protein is CASSLGLWSEGGETQYF. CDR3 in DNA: TGCGCCAGCAGCTTGGGCCTTTGGTCCGAAGGGGGAGAGACCCAGTACTTC. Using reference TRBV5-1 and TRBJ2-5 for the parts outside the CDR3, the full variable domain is KAGVTQTPRYLIKTRGQQVTLSCSPISGHRSVSWYQQTPGQGLQFLFEYFSETQRNKGNFPGRFSGRQFSNSRSEMNVSTLELGDSALYLCASSLGLWSEGGETQYFGPGTRLLVL.

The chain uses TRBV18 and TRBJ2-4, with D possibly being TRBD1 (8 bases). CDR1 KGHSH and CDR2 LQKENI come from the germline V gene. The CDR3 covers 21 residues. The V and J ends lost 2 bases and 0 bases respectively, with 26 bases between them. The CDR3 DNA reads TGTGCCAGCTCACCAGGTCTGGACAGGGAGGGATCCGCACTAGCCAAAAACATTCAGTACTTC. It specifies CASSPGLDREGSALAKNIQYF. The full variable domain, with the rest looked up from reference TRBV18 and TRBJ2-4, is NAGVMQNPRHLVRRRGQEARLRCSPMKGHSHVYWYRQLPEEGLKFMVYLQKENIIDESGMPKERFSAEFPKEGPSILRIQQVVRGDSAAYFCASSPGLDREGSALAKNIQYFGAGTRLSVL.

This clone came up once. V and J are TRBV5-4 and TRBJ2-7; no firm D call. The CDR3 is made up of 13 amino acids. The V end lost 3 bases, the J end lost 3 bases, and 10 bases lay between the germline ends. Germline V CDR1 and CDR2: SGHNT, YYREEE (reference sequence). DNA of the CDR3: TGTGCCAGCAGCTACCGCGGCAGCTACGAGCAGTACTTC. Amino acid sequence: CASSYRGSYEQYF.

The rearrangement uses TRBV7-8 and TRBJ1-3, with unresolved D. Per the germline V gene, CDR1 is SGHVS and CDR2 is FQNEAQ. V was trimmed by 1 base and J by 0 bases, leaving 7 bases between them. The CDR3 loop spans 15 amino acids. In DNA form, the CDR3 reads TGTGCCAGCAGCTTAGGGGCAGGCTCTGGAAACACCATATATTTT. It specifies CASSLGAGSGNTIYF.

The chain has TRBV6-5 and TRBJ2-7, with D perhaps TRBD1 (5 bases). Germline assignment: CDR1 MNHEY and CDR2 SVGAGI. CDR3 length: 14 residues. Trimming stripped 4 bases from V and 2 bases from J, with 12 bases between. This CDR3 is CASSLTATPYEQYF. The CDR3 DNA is TGTGCCAGCAGTTTGACAGCGACACCCTACGAGCAGTACTTC.